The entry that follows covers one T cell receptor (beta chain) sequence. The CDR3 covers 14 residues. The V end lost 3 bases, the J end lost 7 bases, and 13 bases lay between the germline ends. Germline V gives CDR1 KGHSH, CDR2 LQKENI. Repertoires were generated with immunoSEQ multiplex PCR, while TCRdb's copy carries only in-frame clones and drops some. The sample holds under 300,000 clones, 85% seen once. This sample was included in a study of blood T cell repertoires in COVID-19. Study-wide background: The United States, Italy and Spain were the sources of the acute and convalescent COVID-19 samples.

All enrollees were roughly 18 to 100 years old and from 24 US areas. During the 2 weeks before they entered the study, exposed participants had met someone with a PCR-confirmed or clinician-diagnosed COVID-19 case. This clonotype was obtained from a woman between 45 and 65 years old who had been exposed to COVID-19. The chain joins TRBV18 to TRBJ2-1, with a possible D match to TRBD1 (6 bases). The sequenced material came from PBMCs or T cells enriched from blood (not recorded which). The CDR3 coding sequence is TGTGCCAGCTCACCCTTGCAGGGGAGTAATGAGCAGTTCTTC. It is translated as CASSPLQGSNEQFF.